This entry features one T cell receptor beta chain sequence. The data derive from a study of blood T cell repertoires in COVID-19. Study at large: COVID-19 samples from acute and convalescent phases originated in the United States, Italy and Spain. Nucleic acid was either cDNA or gDNA, and it came from T cells, B-cell-depleted T cells, or PBMCs.

Per the original data handling: Reference gene primers were amplified, and this amplification served to estimate nucleated cell counts. Measured with immunoSEQ multiplex PCR; TCRdb has only the in-frame clones, and not every one. D and trimming were read from the DNA, whereas the V and J calls and clone size are those reported in that table. This sample has roughly 93,000 clones, with about 85% found just once. This CDR3 has 14 amino acids. The V and J ends lost 5 bases and 4 bases respectively, with 14 bases between them. In germline, CDR1 is SEHNR, CDR2 FQNEAQ (reference sequence). The source is a woman older than 75 with acute or convalescent COVID-19. Sequencing input: peripheral blood. The rearrangement links TRBV7-9 to TRBJ1-2; D might be TRBD1 (5 bases). Written as DNA, the CDR3 is TGTGCCAGCAGCGCGACGACAGCTACCTATGGCTACACCTTC. This translates into CASSATTATYGYTF.